Below, 10 T cell receptor beta chains from the same sample are listed, as sequenced in a study of blood T cell repertoires in COVID-19. The assay was immunoSEQ multiplex PCR, and TCRdb's table has in-frame clones only and misses some. The sample consists of under 200,000 clones, approximately 88% of them appearing once. Sequenced sample: PBMCs or T cells enriched from blood (not recorded which). All receptors derive from a woman between 18 and 30 years old who had recovered from COVID-19.

The J gene is TRBJ2-3, the V gene TRBV9; 11 bases are shared with TRBD2. Germline CDR1 SGDLS, CDR2 YYNGEE. The CDR3 is 16 amino acids. V lost 0 bases, J lost 2 bases, and 2 bases stayed unmatched. CDR3 amino acids: CASSVASGGPTDTQYF. CDR3 bases: TGTGCCAGCAGCGTAGCTAGCGGGGGGCCCACAGATACGCAGTATTTT.

The chain has TRBV28 and TRBJ2-5; 7 nucleotides line up with TRBD1. Germline V lookup: CDR1 MDHEN, CDR2 SYDVKM. V shed 2 bases, J shed 5 bases, and the junction held 11 bases outside the gene matches. There are 16 residues in the CDR3. CDR3 nucleotide sequence: TGTGCCAGCAGTTTAATCACAGGGGCGACGTCGGAGACCCAGTACTTC. Translated: CASSLITGATSETQYF.

This clone was observed a single time. The chain combines TRBV7-9 with TRBJ1-2; the D gene is possibly TRBD1 (5 bases). Germline loops: CDR1 SEHNR, CDR2 FQNEAQ (reference sequence). The length of the CDR3 is 16 residues. V was shortened by 3 bases and J by 0 bases, with 14 bases between the two germline ends. The CDR3 DNA reads TGTGCCAGCAGCTTCATCAGGGCAGGTTCTAACTATGGCTACACCTTC. Translating it yields CASSFIRAGSNYGYTF.

The count of this clone is one. The gene calls are TRBV18 and TRBJ2-1, with D tentatively TRBD2 (5 bases). The CDR3 runs to 14 residues. Germline V gene data show CDR1 as KGHSH and CDR2 as LQKENI. The V end lost 0 bases, the J end lost 5 bases, and 8 bases lay between the germline ends. The CDR3 DNA follows: TGTGCCAGCTCACCACCTCCGGGGAACAATGAGCAGTTCTTC. This translates into CASSPPPGNNEQFF. Full variable domain (remainder filled in from reference TRBV18 and TRBJ2-1): NAGVMQNPRHLVRRRGQEARLRCSPMKGHSHVYWYRQLPEEGLKFMVYLQKENIIDESGMPKERFSAEFPKEGPSILRIQQVVRGDSAAYFCASSPPPGNNEQFFGPGTRLTVL.

This clone was observed once. V is TRBV11-3 and J is TRBJ2-1, with a weak D call TRBD1 (7 bases). Trimming took 2 bases from V and 4 from J, leaving 15 bases between them. The CDR3 has 16 residues. CDR1 and CDR2 (germline): SGHNT, YENEEA. This CDR3 reads CASSLSGDSLYNEQFF. CDR3 bases: TGTGCCAGCAGCTTATCGGGGGACAGTTTATACAATGAGCAGTTCTTC.

This chain connects TRBV22-1 to TRBJ1-1; the D call TRBD1 from the table was never checked on the DNA. TRBV22-1 is deemed a pseudogene. The CDR3 runs 15 residues. The CDR3 nucleotides read TGTCCTGGGAGCGCGACTTACGGACAGGGGGCTGAAGCTTTCTTT. Protein sequence: CPGSATYGQGAEAFF.

This clone was observed a single time. The chain recombines TRBV19 with TRBJ2-1, with D possibly matching TRBD1 (6 bases). The V gene's germline CDR1 is LNHDA and CDR2 SQIVND (reference sequence). The CDR3 spans 13 residues. The germline V and J ends were trimmed by 7 bases and 7 bases, with 14 bases remaining between them. CDR3 sequence: CASTVQGWNEQFF. CDR3 nucleotide sequence: TGTGCCAGTACCGTACAGGGCTGGAATGAGCAGTTCTTC.

The genes are TRBV27 and TRBJ1-5, with 7 bases lining up with TRBD1. CDR3 length: 14 residues. Trimming at V came to 3 bases and at J to 1 base, leaving 0 bases not matched to a gene. Germline assignment: CDR1 MNHEY and CDR2 SMNVEV (reference sequence). The CDR3 bases are TGTGCCAGCAGTTTGACAGGGAGCAATCAGCCCCAGCATTTT. It yields the protein CASSLTGSNQPQHF.

V is TRBV6-5 and J is TRBJ1-3; possibly TRBD1 for D (5 bases). The germline V and J ends were trimmed by 8 bases and 2 bases, with 13 bases remaining between them. The CDR3 is made up of 14 amino acids. CDR1 and CDR2 from the germline V gene are MNHEY and SVGAGI. The CDR3 reads CASYLGLPGNTIYF. In DNA form, the CDR3 reads TGTGCCAGCTACCTGGGGCTCCCTGGAAACACCATATATTTT.

The chain has TRBV2 and TRBJ1-1, with D possibly TRBD1 on 6 matching bases. Germline V gives CDR1 SNHLY, CDR2 FYNNEI. The CDR3 consists of 11 residues. Trimming removed 6 bases at V and 11 bases at J, with 13 bases between. CDR3 coding DNA: TGTGCCAGCAGCCAGGGGAACTGGGCTTTCTTT. Protein: CASSQGNWAFF.